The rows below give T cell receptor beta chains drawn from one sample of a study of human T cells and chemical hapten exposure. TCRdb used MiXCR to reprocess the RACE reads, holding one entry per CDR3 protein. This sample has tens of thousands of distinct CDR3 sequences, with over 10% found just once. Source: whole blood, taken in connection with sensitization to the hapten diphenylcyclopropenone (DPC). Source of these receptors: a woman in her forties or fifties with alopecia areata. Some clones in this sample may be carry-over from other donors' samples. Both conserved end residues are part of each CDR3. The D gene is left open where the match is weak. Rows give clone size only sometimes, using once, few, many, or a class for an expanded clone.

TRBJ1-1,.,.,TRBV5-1,TGCGCCAGCAGCTTGCCGTCCCCTTTCTTT,CASSLPSPFF
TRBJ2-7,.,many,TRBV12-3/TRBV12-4,TGTGCCAGCAGTTTAAGTGGGGCGGGACGTCCCTACGAGCAGTACTTC,CASSLSGAGRPYEQYF
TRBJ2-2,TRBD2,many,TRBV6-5,TGTGCCAGCAGTGAATTGGGACTAGCAAACACCGGGGAGCTGTTTTTT,CASSELGLANTGELFF
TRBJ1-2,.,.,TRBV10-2,TGCGCCAGCAGTAGCTCCCCCTCCAGGGACACCTTCTATGGCTACACCTTC,CASSSSPSRDTFYGYTF
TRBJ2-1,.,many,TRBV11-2,TGTGCCAGCAGCTCCTTAGCGGAGGGGAACAATGAGCAGTTCTTC,CASSSLAEGNNEQFF
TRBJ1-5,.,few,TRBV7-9,TGTGCCAGCAGCTTAGGGTTCGGGGGCGACAATCAGCCCCAGCATTTT,CASSLGFGGDNQPQHF
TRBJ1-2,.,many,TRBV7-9,TGTGCCAGCAGCTTAGCCCCTCCAGCCTGGGACTATGGCTACACCTTC,CASSLAPPAWDYGYTF
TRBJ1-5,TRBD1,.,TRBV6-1,TGTGCCAGCAGTGAAAACAGGGGGCTTGCTCAGCCCCAGCATTTT,CASSENRGLAQPQHF
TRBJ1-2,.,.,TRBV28,TGTGCCAGCACCTTCGGCAGGGCCGGTGATGGCTACACCTTC,CASTFGRAGDGYTF
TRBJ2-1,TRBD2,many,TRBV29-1,TGCAGCGTTCACACGACTAGCGGGTACAATGAGCAGTTCTTC,CSVHTTSGYNEQFF
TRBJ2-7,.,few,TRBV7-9,TGTGCCAGCAGCCCACGGCGGAGCTCCTACGAGCAGTACTTC,CASSPRRSSYEQYF
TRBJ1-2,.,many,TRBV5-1,TGCGCCAGCAGCCCGCTTGGGGCGGTTCGCTATGGCTACACCTTC,CASSPLGAVRYGYTF
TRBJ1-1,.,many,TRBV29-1,TGCAGCGTACAACAGGGAGGGAGGAGGACTGAAGCTTTCTTT,CSVQQGGRRTEAFF
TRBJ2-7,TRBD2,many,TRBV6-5,TGTGCCAGCAGTTTAGGACTAGCGTTCCTCTACGAGCAGTACTTC,CASSLGLAFLYEQYF
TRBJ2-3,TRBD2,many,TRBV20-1,TGCAGTGCTTTCCGCTCCACTAGCGGTCACACAGATACGCAGTATTTT,CSAFRSTSGHTDTQYF
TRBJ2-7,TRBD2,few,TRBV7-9,TGTGCCAGCGGGTCTAGCGGGAGAAAGCAGTACTTC,CASGSSGRKQYF
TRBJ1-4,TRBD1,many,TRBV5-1,TGCGCCAGCGCCGACAGGGGCCACCATGGGAGTGGAGAAAAACTGTTTTTT,CASADRGHHGSGEKLFF